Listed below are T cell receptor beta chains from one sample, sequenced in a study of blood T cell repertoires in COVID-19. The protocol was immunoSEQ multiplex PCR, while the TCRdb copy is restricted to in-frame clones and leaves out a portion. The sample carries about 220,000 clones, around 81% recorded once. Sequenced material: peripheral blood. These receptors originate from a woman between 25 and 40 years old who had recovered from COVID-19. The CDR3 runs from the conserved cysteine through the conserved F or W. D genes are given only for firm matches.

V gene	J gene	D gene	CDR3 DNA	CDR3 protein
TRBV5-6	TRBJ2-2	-	TGTGCCAGCAGCCCCGGGGTGAACACCGGGGAGCTGTTTTTT	CASSPGVNTGELFF
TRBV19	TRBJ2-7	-	TGTGCCAGCAGTGCCACAGGGGAGGCCTACGAGCAGTACTTC	CASSATGEAYEQYF
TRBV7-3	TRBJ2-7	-	TGTGCCAGCAGCTTAGGAGTCAGGGGTTGGCACGAGCAGTACTTC	CASSLGVRGWHEQYF
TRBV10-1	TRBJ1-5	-	TGCGCCAGCAGTGAGACAGGGAATCAGCCCCAGCATTTT	CASSETGNQPQHF
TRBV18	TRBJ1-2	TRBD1	TGTGCCAGCTCCCTCGACAGGGTCTATGGCTACACCTTC	CASSLDRVYGYTF
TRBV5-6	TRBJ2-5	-	TGTGCCAGCAGCCCCAGAGACATCCAAGAGACCCAGTACTTC	CASSPRDIQETQYF